The clone carrying this T cell receptor (beta chain) was recorded once. The antigen is unknown. The data stem from a study of CD8 T cells in Susac syndrome. General study findings and limits: Clonal expansion was present among Susac CD8+ cells. This expansion reached its peak in TEMRA cells and in active patients. In total CD8+ repertoires, around 15 Susac-specific public clones were detected, and CD8+ TEMRA repertoires contained several.

RNA in amounts of about 0.5 to 1 ug was reverse transcribed with random hexamers. TCRdb itself ran the immunoSEQ multiplex PCR reads through MiXCR, one entry per CDR3 protein. The sample yields some 130,000 distinct CDR3 sequences, approximately 95% seen once. The germline CDR1 and CDR2 sequences are SQVTM and ANQGSEA. Trimming cost V 4 bases and J 1 base, with 4 bases left between them. The CDR3 is 11 amino acids. The chain uses TRBV29-1 and TRBJ1-1, with unresolved D. The TCR originated in a human donor with Susac syndrome. The sequenced sample consisted of CD8+ T cells from PBMCs. CDR3 residues: CSVVQNTEAFF. The CDR3 nucleotides read TGCAGCGTTGTCCAGAACACTGAAGCTTTCTTT.